The 17 T cell receptor beta chains below were found in one sample sequenced in a study of vaccination effects on CD4 cells after COVID-19. An approximately 10-day culture period preceded the isolation of CD4+ T cells. Participants got two doses of BNT162b2 or mRNA-1273 vaccine. Assay used: immunoSEQ multiplex PCR; TCRdb lists only in-frame clones, some missing. The table records fewer than 40,000 clones, about 67% of them present only once. These receptors lack a known antigen. The sequences come from CD4+ T cells from PBMCs cultured without peptide, collected after COVID-19 vaccination. The receptors were sampled from a human donor who received a COVID-19 vaccine.

This chain joins TRBV4-1 and TRBJ2-4; no clear D. Trimming shortened V by 2 bases and J by 5 bases, and 7 bases separated the two germline ends. CDR1 is MGHRA and CDR2 is YSYEKL in the germline V gene. CDR3 size: 13 residues. The CDR3 is CASSQIQENIQYF. The DNA of the CDR3 is TGCGCCAGCAGCCAAATTCAGGAAAACATTCAGTACTTC.

The CDR3 DNA reads as TGTGCCAGCAGCGTCTCAGGGGGCCAAGAGACCCAGTACTTC. Amino acids: CASSVSGGQETQYF. The chain carries TRBV9 and TRBJ2-5; 7 nucleotides match TRBD1. The germline V gene has CDR1 SGDLS and CDR2 YYNGEE. After removal of 2 bases from V and 1 base from J, the junction contained 2 bases not matched to a gene. The CDR3 has 14 amino acids.

The chain carries TRBV7-2 and TRBJ1-2; D is undetermined. The CDR3 runs 15 residues. Germline V gene lookup returns CDR1 SGHTA and CDR2 FQGNSA. Trimming left V 5 bases short and J 4 bases short, with 17 bases between. Here the CDR3 reads CASSLAHGIGYGYTF. The DNA for the CDR3 is TGTGCCAGCAGCCTGGCCCACGGGATAGGCTATGGCTACACCTTC. The variable domain in full, with the rest retrieved from reference TRBV7-2 and TRBJ1-2, is GAGVSQSPSNKVTEKGKDVELRCDPISGHTALYWYRQSLGQGLEFLIYFQGNSAPDKSGLPSDRFSAERTGGSVSTLTIQRTQQEDSAVYLCASSLAHGIGYGYTFGSGTRLTVV.

The gene calls are TRBV19 and TRBJ1-5, with 8 bases identical to TRBD1. J was trimmed by 14 bases and V by 3 bases; bases with no gene match: 12. The CDR3 has 14 amino acids. The germline gives CDR1 LNHDA, CDR2 SQIVND (reference sequence). The chain's CDR3 is CASSMNPGGKLEHF. CDR3 coding DNA: TGTGCCAGTAGTATGAACCCAGGGGGCAAGTTGGAGCATTTT.

This clone showed up just a few times. This chain joins TRBV28 and TRBJ1-5; TRBD1 matches 9 bases. The CDR3 is made up of 15 amino acids. The ends lost 7 bases at V and 0 bases at J; junction bases unmatched: 4. Per the germline V gene, CDR1 is MDHEN and CDR2 is SYDVKM. This CDR3 is CASNRGQGSNQPQHF. For the CDR3, the DNA is TGTGCCAGCAACAGGGGACAGGGTAGCAATCAGCCCCAGCATTTT.

This sequence joins TRBV7-3 and TRBJ2-1, with D perhaps TRBD2 (7 bases). In germline, CDR1 is SGHTA, CDR2 FQGTGA. This CDR3 has 17 amino acids. V was pared by 2 bases and J by 9 bases, with 23 bases between. The CDR3 reads CASSLLSGVGGLTEQFF. The CDR3, as DNA: TGTGCCAGCAGCTTACTCTCGGGCGTGGGGGGGCTCACTGAGCAGTTCTTC. The variable domain in full, completed from reference TRBV7-3 and TRBJ2-1, reads GAGVSQTPSNKVTEKGKYVELRCDPISGHTALYWYRQSLGQGPEFLIYFQGTGAADDSGLPNDRFFAVRPEGSVSTLKIQRTERGDSAVYLCASSLLSGVGGLTEQFFGPGTRLTVL.

The chain joins TRBV11-1 to TRBJ2-7; D may be TRBD1 or TRBD2 (6 bases each). The CDR3 spans 14 residues. From germline, CDR1 is SGHAT and CDR2 FQDESV (reference sequence). V lost 5 bases to trimming and J lost 3 bases, with 14 bases between them. The CDR3 region is CASSGGTFHYEQYF. As DNA, the CDR3 is TGTGCCAGCAGCGGGGGGACATTCCACTACGAGCAGTACTTC. Together with reference TRBV11-1 and TRBJ2-7, the CDR3 gives the full variable domain: EAEVAQSPRYKITEKSQAVAFWCDPISGHATLYWYRQILGQGPELLVQFQDESVVDDSQLPKDRFSAERLKGVDSTLKIQPAELGDSAMYLCASSGGTFHYEQYFGPGTRLTVT.

The V gene is TRBV2, the J gene TRBJ1-2; 9 bases line up with TRBD1. Germline CDR1 SNHLY, CDR2 FYNNEI. The V gene end was trimmed by 6 bases and the J gene end by 6 bases; junction bases not matched to a gene: 5. The CDR3 extends over 13 amino acids. CDR3 bases: TGTGCCAGCAGCCCCGACAGGGGGAATGGCTACACCTTC. Translated, it gives CASSPDRGNGYTF.

J is TRBJ1-5 and V is TRBV12-3 or TRBV12-4, with TRBD1 matching over 7 bases. Trimming took 8 bases from V and 7 from J; bases not matched to a gene: 8. The CDR3 extends over 13 amino acids. This CDR3 is CASSDRVEQPQHF. The CDR3 DNA reads as TGTGCCAGCTCTGACAGGGTCGAACAGCCCCAGCATTTT.

The rearrangement uses TRBV6-6 and TRBJ2-3; TRBD1 matches at 8 bases. CDR1 and CDR2 (germline): MNHNY, SVGAGI (reference sequence). This CDR3 contains 16 residues. Trimming cost V 5 bases and J 0 bases; bases outside gene matches: 7. DNA for the CDR3: TGTGCCAGCAGTCGACTCGGACAGGGTAGCACAGATACGCAGTATTTT. Translated, it gives CASSRLGQGSTDTQYF.

The chain uses TRBV19 and TRBJ2-5; D is unclear. Germline V gives CDR1 LNHDA, CDR2 SQIVND (reference sequence). The CDR3 runs to 15 residues. The V gene lost 6 bases and the J gene lost 2 bases, with 16 bases spanning the gap. CDR3 region: CASSTSSSSQETQYF. CDR3 DNA: TGTGCCAGTAGCACCAGCAGCTCCTCTCAAGAGACCCAGTACTTC.

The chain joins TRBV3-1 (or the pseudogene TRBV3-2) to TRBJ1-2, with D tentatively TRBD1 (6 bases). There are 13 residues in the CDR3. Germline V gene lookup returns CDR1 LGHDT and CDR2 YNNKEL (reference sequence). The germline V and J ends were trimmed by 4 bases and 8 bases, with 14 bases remaining between them. The DNA for the CDR3 is TGTGCCAGCAGCCTGGAAACAGGGCGCGGCTACACCTTC. It yields the protein CASSLETGRGYTF.

The genes are TRBV15 and TRBJ2-7; the D gene could be TRBD1 or TRBD2 (5 bases each). The CDR3 has 14 amino acids. Germline values: CDR1 LNHNV, CDR2 YYDKDF (reference sequence). The V end lost 1 base, the J end lost 1 base, and 8 bases lay between the germline ends. CDR3 in amino acids: CATSRGGRSYEQYF. CDR3 nucleotide sequence: TGTGCCACCAGCAGAGGGGGGAGATCCTACGAGCAGTACTTC.

This chain connects TRBV4-3 to TRBJ1-1; the D gene is possibly TRBD1 (6 bases). The CDR3 spans 15 residues. Germline loops: CDR1 LGHNA, CDR2 YSLEER. Trimming removed 4 bases at V and 3 bases at J, with 15 bases between. CDR3: CASSPPGGGYTEAFF. For the CDR3, the DNA is TGCGCCAGCAGCCCCCCCGGGGGGGGCTACACTGAAGCTTTCTTT.

V is TRBV13 and J is TRBJ2-3, with 12 bases fitting TRBD2. This CDR3 spans 15 amino acids. CDR1 PRHDT and CDR2 FYEKMQ come from the germline V gene (reference sequence). The CDR3 nucleotides read TGTGCTACCGGGCTAGCGGGAGGGGAGACAGATACGCAGTATTTT. This codes for CATGLAGGETDTQYF.

V and J are TRBV18 and TRBJ2-5, with D tentatively TRBD2 (5 bases). V was cut by 2 bases and J by 3 bases, with 10 bases left in between. Per germline, CDR1 KGHSH and CDR2 LQKENI. The CDR3 loop spans 14 amino acids. The DNA for the CDR3 is TGTGCCAGCTCACCATTTTCCGGGGAAGAGACCCAGTACTTC. It is translated as CASSPFSGEETQYF.

V usage is TRBV25-1 and J usage is TRBJ1-2; no reliable D call. V was clipped by 1 base and J by 3 bases, with 9 bases between them. In germline, CDR1 is MGHDK, CDR2 SYGVNS. The CDR3 consists of 14 residues. Here the CDR3 reads CASSESPGYYGYTF. In DNA, the CDR3 is TGTGCCAGCAGTGAATCACCGGGGTACTATGGCTACACCTTC.